This T cell receptor (beta chain) was recovered during a study of cytomegalovirus exposure and HLA in healthy donors. Study-level findings and limits: Some public TCRs appeared in many individuals, while most sequences were rare. Reports described diagnosis of cytomegalovirus status by the classifier as highly specific and sensitive.

With regard to this clone: Its antigen is still unknown.

The PCR made use of 60 Vbeta and 13 Jbeta primers. Using immunoSEQ multiplex PCR, the repertoire was profiled, and TCRdb retains in-frame clones only, with some absent. The profile shows 150,000 to 200,000 clones, 80% to 85% of them singletons. With V trimmed by 2 bases and J by 2 bases, 3 bases remained unmatched. This CDR3 region has 14 residues. In germline, CDR1 is GTSNPN, CDR2 SVGIG (reference sequence). The V and J genes are TRBV30 and TRBJ1-2, with 9 bases fitting TRBD1. This TCR came from a young woman in good health and CMV-seronegative. Sequences were obtained from PBMCs. CDR3 in amino acids: CAWSTGQGNYGYTF. CDR3 in DNA: TGTGCCTGGAGTACTGGACAGGGGAACTATGGCTACACCTTC.